This is a list of T cell receptor beta chains from one sample in a study of shared clonotypes between healthy human individuals. The data were produced by immunoSEQ multiplex PCR, yet TCRdb's version contains in-frame clones alone and is incomplete. The table records 550,000 to 600,000 clones, roughly four fifths of them present only once. Sequenced: PBMCs. These receptors came from a middle-aged woman in good health. Some clones in this sample may be carry-over from other donors' samples. Both conserved end residues are part of each CDR3. The size field is filled for only some rows; it gives once, few, many or a size class.

clone_size v_call cdr3_aa
NA TRBV6-6 CASSYSSGRGDTQYF
few TRBV7-9 CASSLMGWVAFF
NA TRBV10-3 CAIRTSESYEQYF
NA TRBV18 CASSPAGTGGSEQYF
NA TRBV28 CASRTGEMNTEAFF
NA TRBV12-2 CASRSRRTSGSTDTQYF
NA TRBV29-1 CSVVESDRTYEQYF
few TRBV5-6 CASSLFFQGTTYGYTF
NA TRBV6-1 CASSEQGLGEQYF
NA TRBV28 CASSGDTDTQYF
NA TRBV30 CAWSGSGFEQFF
NA TRBV18 CASSPPADEKLFF
once TRBV11-2 CASTYNPFYEQYF
many TRBV6-1 CATQGAKGEAFF
few TRBV7-9 CASSLGTSGRAADTQYF
NA TRBV6-4 CASSGAPGTDTQYF
NA TRBV6-4 CASSGTSGNGLDTQYF
NA TRBV2 CASSARDRGQGEQFF
NA TRBV7-9 CASSPRSPAGTYEQYF
NA TRBV9 CASSVGGRNTEAFF
NA TRBV29-1 CSASVGGRGDTQYF
NA TRBV7-9 CASSLTGESYGYTF
NA TRBV18 CASSTRLNNEQFF
NA TRBV30 CAWSVIGLEQYF
NA TRBV28 CASRTGGLGTNEKLFF
many TRBV4-1 CASSQARDSNYGYTF
few TRBV2 CASTGDSGSRYEQYF
once TRBV4-1 CASSHLTDREETQYF
once TRBV30 CAWSSGRALLNEQFF
NA TRBV9 CASSVGSGGTDTQYF
NA TRBV4-1 CASSQEGMAGGEQFF
NA TRBV5-1 CASFPPTDHQPQHF
NA TRBV13 CASSSTIDTQYF
NA TRBV14 CASSPTPARSYEQYF
NA TRBV29-1 CSVDTGQGQEKLFF
NA TRBV7-3 CASSPSINTGELFF
once TRBV18 CASSPPLDGAQQYF
NA TRBV11-2 CASSLRETQYF
NA TRBV5-1 CASSPQSSYNEQFF
few TRBV11-3 CASSLDGDRDTQYF
NA TRBV11-1 CASSIWTKQTHMNTEAFF
NA TRBV11-2 CASSSGPGGVLPTDTQYF
NA TRBV7-2 CASSRPGLAFHEQFF
once TRBV10-3 CAASGGGGRNTEAFF
NA TRBV5-1 CASSLLRDSTDTQYF
NA TRBV27 CASSFRGQGYEQYF
NA TRBV4-3 CASSQALGYGYTF
once TRBV11-2 CASSSLAGDNEQFF
NA TRBV18 CASSPQTGLDTQYF
NA TRBV5-4 CASSPIGTDTQYF
NA TRBV7-8 CASSRQARGPRSNQPQHF
NA TRBV29-1 CSVRKSANTGELFF
few TRBV2 CATRGLAGGYNEQFF
few TRBV27 CASSHVYSYEQYF
NA TRBV4-2 CASSQELGDTLGSPLHF